Only a few counts were recorded for the clone carrying this T cell receptor (beta chain). Antigen specificity is unknown. The data derive from a study of T cell responses to AZD1222 COVID-19 vaccine. Broader study findings: Reportedly, close to half of spike-specific TCRs are directed against unmutated variant regions. Vaccine-associated CD4 TCRs ranged over spike, dominating at 160-218 and 743-854. Repertoire sampling happened only post peak T cell response.

Sequenced by immunoSEQ multiplex PCR; TCRdb stores in-frame clones only, minus some. Of 100,000 to 150,000 clones in the sample, about 82% were seen once. CDR1 is KGHSH and CDR2 is LQKENI in the germline V gene. V shed 4 bases and J 2 bases; nucleotides not matched to a gene: 7. CDR3 size: 16 residues. The TCR sequence derives from an adult who received the MenACWY meningococcal vaccine as a control. Sequencing was performed on peripheral blood, taken 28 days after the second dose of the MenACWY control vaccine. The rearrangement joins TRBV18 to TRBJ1-2, with TRBD1 matching over 10 bases. CDR3 in DNA: TGTGCCAGCTCACAGGCGACAGGGGGCACCAACTATGGCTACACCTTC. Translating it yields CASSQATGGTNYGYTF.